This T cell receptor beta chain emerged from a study of T-cell reconstitution after alpha-beta-depleted transplantation in children. This clonotype was seen a handful of times. Unique molecular identifiers were used to barcode this TCRbeta library. TCRdb itself ran the PCR reads through MiXCR, one entry per CDR3 protein. The repertoire has around 530,000 distinct CDR3 sequences, about 33% of them found once; the top ten carry around 2.3%. CDR1 and CDR2 from the germline V gene are ENHRY and SYGVKD. V was pared by 10 bases and J by 8 bases, with 17 bases between. The CDR3 totals 12 residues. The J gene is TRBJ1-2, the V gene TRBV10-3; D gene ambiguous. This sample comprised PBMCs from the stem cell graft donor, obtained from the stem cell graft. The sequence was collected from a human donor who donated a stem cell graft to a child with aplastic anemia. CDR3 residues: CATLDRGGGYTF. The DNA for the CDR3 is TGTGCCACCTTGGACCGGGGAGGGGGCTACACCTTC.